The T cell receptor beta chain described here comes from a study of CD8+ T cells in alopecia areata. Looking at the study overall: Tofacitinib treatment spanned 6 to 18 months, with 6 months off drug afterward. Affected scalp percentage set treated patients' severity scores. Study-wide results and caveats: In scalp and blood during tofacitinib, many expanded lesional clones persisted.

Remarks on this clone: As yet, its antigen is unknown.

In each case, RNA was isolated and then reverse transcribed into cDNA as the sequencing template. Here immunoSEQ multiplex PCR was the method, and the copy in TCRdb shows in-frame clones only, minus some. Here the sample spans 200,000 to 250,000 clones, 50% to 60% being singletons. The treatment is: oral pan-JAK inhibitor, 5-10 mg twice daily. Peripheral blood samples and lesional scalp punch biopsies were obtained from alopecia areata patients. The V end lost 2 bases, the J end lost 9 bases, and 11 bases lay between the germline ends. The CDR3 is 13 residues long. The germline CDR1 and CDR2 sequences are SGHDN and FVKESK.

The V and J genes are TRBV14 and TRBJ2-1; D unresolved. This TCR derives from a human donor with alopecia areata. Source: CD4+ T cells sorted from blood, taken at week 4, from a patient treated with tofacitinib. The CDR3 here is CASSQNLAGEQFF. In DNA form, the CDR3 reads TGTGCCAGCAGCCAAAACTTAGCTGGTGAGCAGTTCTTC.